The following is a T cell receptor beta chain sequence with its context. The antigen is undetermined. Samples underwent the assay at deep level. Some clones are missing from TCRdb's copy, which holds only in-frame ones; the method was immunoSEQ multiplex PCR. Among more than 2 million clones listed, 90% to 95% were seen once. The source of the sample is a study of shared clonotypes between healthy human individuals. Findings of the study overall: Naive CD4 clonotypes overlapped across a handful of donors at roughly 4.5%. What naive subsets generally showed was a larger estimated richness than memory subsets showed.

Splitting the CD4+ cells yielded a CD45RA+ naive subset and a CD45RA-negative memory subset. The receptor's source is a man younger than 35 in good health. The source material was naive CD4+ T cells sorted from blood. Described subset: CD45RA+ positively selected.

The CDR3 here is CASSSDGVMNTEAFF. Written as DNA, the CDR3 is TGCGCCAGCAGCTCGGACGGAGTCATGAACACTGAAGCTTTCTTT. V gene TRBV5-1 combines with J gene TRBJ1-1; no clear D. The V gene's germline CDR1 is SGHRS and CDR2 YFSETQ. V shed 3 bases and J shed 0 bases, with 12 bases lying between them. The CDR3 extends over 15 amino acids. Using reference TRBV5-1 and TRBJ1-1 for the parts outside the CDR3, the full variable domain is KAGVTQTPRYLIKTRGQQVTLSCSPISGHRSVSWYQQTPGQGLQFLFEYFSETQRNKGNFPGRFSGRQFSNSRSEMNVSTLELGDSALYLCASSSDGVMNTEAFFGQGTRLTVV.